This TCR beta chain was documented in a study of blood T cells in healthy people across ages (dated by TCRdb to about 2015). Notes on the research overall: In model experiments, template switching captured roughly one uniquely barcoded TCR beta cDNA molecule for every two T cells. Two additional independent replicas of 1 million unique cDNA reads from the same blood draw were analyzed for two donors (one aged 18 to 29 and one aged 80 or older). The donors were divided into four age groups: young (average around 16 years), middle-aged (approximately 42), aged (around 59) and long-lived (about 79). To avoid experimental bias, donors of different ages were distributed randomly across sequencing lanes. Using deep sequencing normalized with unique cDNA molecular identifiers, the study measured how TCR beta repertoire diversity changes with age.

Receptor amplification or capture employed 5' RACE. Sequencing was carried out with an Illumina HiSeq 2500. A second PCR of roughly 7 to 11 cycles was performed with a sample-barcoded 5' primer and a J-beta primer mix. Each TCR beta cDNA molecule received a unique molecular identifier from a template-switch 5' adaptor carrying 12 random nucleotides. Each sample yielded at least 2.5 million CDR3-containing paired-end reads. First-strand cDNA synthesis was performed from all RNA using the Mint cDNA synthesis kit, with priming by a TRBC-specific oligonucleotide. After uracil-DNA glycosylase treatment, a first 18-cycle PCR used universal primers M1SS and BC2_uni_R on all cDNA. The study's processing was this. For normalization, 1 million high-quality reads, each with a distinct molecular identifier, were randomly selected from each sample. Reads sharing molecular identifiers were discarded rather than binned into consensus sequences. MiTCR, with a Q25 quality threshold and the strictest error-elimination algorithm, was used for CDR3 identification, clonotype clustering and error correction. A nonparametric unseen species model with Euler transformation was used to estimate lower-bound total TCR beta diversity. TCRdb reanalyzed the raw reads on its own, using fastp at Q25 for trimming and MiXCR for clone calling, and kept in-frame beta chains. Records with the same CDR3 protein are collapsed into one entry carrying the most frequent genes and DNA. TCRdb, rather than the study authors, made the V and J calls. The sample profile shows about a million distinct CDR3 sequences; 35% to 40% of them were found once. Less than 15% of the sample is taken by the ten largest.

Overall study results and their limits: Donor CMV infection status was unknown, potentially confounding age-related changes in expanded clonotypes. Compared with the aged group, the long-lived group had more naive CD4+ T cells, fewer expanded clones and increased TCR diversity, a pattern suggesting age selection. Bulk unsorted PBMC profiling prevented conclusive comparison of naive and antigen-experienced compartments. There was a strong correlation between observed TCR beta diversity and the percentage of naive T cells measured by flow cytometry. Estimates of total diversity based on one million sequenced T cells were regarded as lower bounds and as underestimates. Observed TCR beta diversity per million T cells fell roughly linearly with age, and a significant reduction was already apparent by age around 36.

Ten or more counts support this clonotype. Its antigen remains undetermined. No base quality values were provided; no much bigger clone lies one nucleotide off. Systemically healthy Caucasian individuals from Russia, about 38 in total and aged about 6 to 100 years, were included as donors. Approximately 9.3 milliliters of peripheral blood were collected from each donor into EDTA-treated Vacutainer tubes. Ficoll-Paque density-gradient centrifugation was used to isolate PBMCs, with at least 6.5 million per sample. Trizol reagent was used to extract total RNA from the PBMCs, yielding at least 5 micrograms per sample. Naive CD45RAhigh/CD27high T cell percentages were measured by flow cytometry on a PBMC aliquot from every donor. CDR1 and CDR2 (DFQATT, SNEGSKA) derive from the germline V gene (reference sequence). The CDR3 measures 12 amino acids from cysteine to phenylalanine. The DNA shown is the 36-base CDR3, in frame from base 1. Trimming costs V 2 bases and J 4 bases, and their ends lie 9 bases apart.

The V gene is TRBV20-1 and the J gene is TRBJ2-7; tentative D gene TRBD2, with 6 bases matching. Sequencing was carried out using blood. The sequence was obtained from a man aged 18 to 35 in good health. The CDR3 sequence is CSARWRGYEQYF. Here is the DNA: TGCAGTGCTAGATGGAGGGGATACGAGCAGTACTTC.